The rows below give T cell receptor beta chains drawn from one sample of a study of OX40 agonist ivuxolimab in advanced cancers. Data came from immunoSEQ multiplex PCR; TCRdb stores just in-frame clones and leaves some out. The table lists 50,000 to 70,000 clones, 70% to 90% of them singletons. The source material was CD4+ or CD8+ T cells sorted from blood, sampled in a trial of the OX40 agonist ivuxolimab. These receptors originate from an adult with an advanced solid tumor such as melanoma, head and neck, liver or kidney cancer. CDR3s include the opening cysteine and the closing phenylalanine or tryptophan. D genes are given only for firm matches. Clone size is shown for a subset of rows, as once, few, many or a class of expanded clone.

d_call: .
clone_size: .
j_call: TRBJ1-1
v_call: TRBV6-5
cdr3_nt: TGTGCCAGCAGTTCGGGCCGAAGAGAAGCTTTCTTT
cdr3_aa: CASSSGRREAFF

d_call: .
clone_size: .
j_call: TRBJ2-5
v_call: TRBV5-8
cdr3_nt: TGTGCCAGCAGCTTGTACGGCAGGGTCGAGACCCAGTACTTC
cdr3_aa: CASSLYGRVETQYF

d_call: TRBD2
clone_size: .
j_call: TRBJ2-3
v_call: TRBV30
cdr3_nt: TGTGCCTGGAGTCGTACCGGGACTAGCCCAGATACGCAGTATTTT
cdr3_aa: CAWSRTGTSPDTQYF

d_call: .
clone_size: .
j_call: TRBJ2-7
v_call: TRBV28
cdr3_nt: TGTGCCAGCAGTCCCAATGACGAGCAGTACTTC
cdr3_aa: CASSPNDEQYF

d_call: TRBD2
clone_size: .
j_call: TRBJ2-5
v_call: TRBV18
cdr3_nt: TGTGCCAGCTCACCAGGGGGGGTCCAAGAGACCCAGTACTTC
cdr3_aa: CASSPGGVQETQYF

d_call: .
clone_size: .
j_call: TRBJ1-1
v_call: TRBV6-6
cdr3_nt: TGTGCCAGCAGTTTTTCCCCTCCGAACACTGAAGCTTTCTTT
cdr3_aa: CASSFSPPNTEAFF

d_call: .
clone_size: .
j_call: TRBJ2-1
v_call: TRBV28
cdr3_nt: TGTGCCATCAAAGAGCCCTACAATGAGCAGTTCTTC
cdr3_aa: CAIKEPYNEQFF

d_call: .
clone_size: .
j_call: TRBJ1-5
v_call: TRBV6-1
cdr3_nt: TGTGCCAGCAGTGGGGGACGGACCGTCGGGCCCCAGCATTTT
cdr3_aa: CASSGGRTVGPQHF

d_call: .
clone_size: .
j_call: TRBJ2-2
v_call: TRBV5-6
cdr3_nt: TGTGCCAGCACCAAACTGAAGGGGCGCACCGGGGAGCTGTTTTTT
cdr3_aa: CASTKLKGRTGELFF

d_call: TRBD1
clone_size: .
j_call: TRBJ2-7
v_call: TRBV10-3
cdr3_nt: TGTGCCATCAGATCCACAGGGGGCCCAACCTACGAGCAGTACTTC
cdr3_aa: CAIRSTGGPTYEQYF

d_call: .
clone_size: .
j_call: TRBJ1-1
v_call: TRBV4-2
cdr3_nt: TGTGCCAGCAGCGCCGGGGTCCAGGGGAGTGGTACTGAAGCTTTCTTT
cdr3_aa: CASSAGVQGSGTEAFF

d_call: TRBD2
clone_size: .
j_call: TRBJ2-5
v_call: TRBV30
cdr3_nt: TGTGCCTGGACCCCGGGACTAGTCCAAGAGACCCAGTACTTC
cdr3_aa: CAWTPGLVQETQYF

d_call: .
clone_size: .
j_call: TRBJ2-2
v_call: TRBV4-3
cdr3_nt: TGCGCCAGCAGCCAACCCCGGGGCGCCGGGGAGCTGTTTTTT
cdr3_aa: CASSQPRGAGELFF

d_call: TRBD2
clone_size: .
j_call: TRBJ2-7
v_call: TRBV2
cdr3_nt: TGTGCCAGCAGTCCTATAGCGGGAGCCATCTACGAGCAGTACTTC
cdr3_aa: CASSPIAGAIYEQYF

d_call: TRBD1
clone_size: once
j_call: TRBJ1-6
v_call: TRBV7-9
cdr3_nt: TGTGCCAGCAGCTTAGACAGGGGTAGCTCACCCCTCCACTTT
cdr3_aa: CASSLDRGSSPLHF

d_call: TRBD1
clone_size: .
j_call: TRBJ1-1
v_call: TRBV5-1
cdr3_nt: TGCGCCAGCAGCGACCCGGGACAGGGACATACTGAAGCTTTCTTT
cdr3_aa: CASSDPGQGHTEAFF

d_call: .
clone_size: .
j_call: TRBJ1-4
v_call: TRBV2
cdr3_nt: TGTGCCAGCAGTAAACAGGGTTTTGAAAAACTGTTTTTT
cdr3_aa: CASSKQGFEKLFF

d_call: .
clone_size: .
j_call: TRBJ2-5
v_call: TRBV7-3
cdr3_nt: TGTGCCAGCAGCCCAACGGCAGGGGCGGGAGAGACCCAGTACTTC
cdr3_aa: CASSPTAGAGETQYF

d_call: TRBD1
clone_size: once
j_call: TRBJ2-7
v_call: TRBV27
cdr3_nt: TGTGCCAGCAGTCCAAGGGGGACAGGGAGCGACGAGCAGTACTTC
cdr3_aa: CASSPRGTGSDEQYF

d_call: .
clone_size: .
j_call: TRBJ1-5
v_call: TRBV5-1
cdr3_nt: TGCGCCAGCAGCTTGAGTCAGAATCAGCCCCAGCATTTT
cdr3_aa: CASSLSQNQPQHF

d_call: TRBD2
clone_size: .
j_call: TRBJ2-3
v_call: TRBV7-2
cdr3_nt: TGTGCCAGCACCCCTTTTAGCGGGCCAGATACGCAGTATTTT
cdr3_aa: CASTPFSGPDTQYF

d_call: TRBD2
clone_size: .
j_call: TRBJ2-2
v_call: TRBV30
cdr3_nt: TGTGCCTGGACCCTGACTAGCGGCAGTTGGGGGGAGCTGTTTTTT
cdr3_aa: CAWTLTSGSWGELFF

d_call: TRBD1
clone_size: .
j_call: TRBJ1-2
v_call: TRBV7-2
cdr3_nt: TGTGCCAGCAGCTTAGCGAGGCAGGGGGCCGGGCGGTATGGCTACACCTTC
cdr3_aa: CASSLARQGAGRYGYTF

d_call: .
clone_size: .
j_call: TRBJ2-3
v_call: TRBV9
cdr3_nt: TGCGCCAGCAGCGCGGTTTCAGGGGGAGGAGGAGATACGCAGTATTTT
cdr3_aa: CASSAVSGGGGDTQYF

d_call: TRBD1
clone_size: .
j_call: TRBJ2-5
v_call: TRBV10-3
cdr3_nt: TGTGCCATCAGCTTGACAGGGCCGGGTGAGACCCAGTACTTC
cdr3_aa: CAISLTGPGETQYF

d_call: .
clone_size: .
j_call: TRBJ2-3
v_call: TRBV5-6
cdr3_nt: TGTGCCAGCACCCTGTTCAGGGGGGTAGATACGCAGTATTTT
cdr3_aa: CASTLFRGVDTQYF

d_call: .
clone_size: .
j_call: TRBJ1-4
v_call: TRBV4-1
cdr3_nt: TGCGCCAGCAGCCAAGAAAAACTGTTTTTT
cdr3_aa: CASSQEKLFF

d_call: TRBD1
clone_size: .
j_call: TRBJ2-2
v_call: TRBV27
cdr3_nt: TGTGCCAGCAGTGTAGCCTACAGGGGGCCCGGGGAGCTGTTTTTT
cdr3_aa: CASSVAYRGPGELFF

d_call: .
clone_size: .
j_call: TRBJ1-1
v_call: TRBV30
cdr3_nt: TGTGCCTGGAGTGTAGTGGGGGCGAACACTGAAGCTTTCTTT
cdr3_aa: CAWSVVGANTEAFF

d_call: TRBD2
clone_size: once
j_call: TRBJ2-5
v_call: TRBV2
cdr3_nt: TGTGCCAGCAGTGAGGCGGGACTATACCAAGAGACCCAGTACTTC
cdr3_aa: CASSEAGLYQETQYF

d_call: .
clone_size: .
j_call: TRBJ2-1
v_call: TRBV6-1
cdr3_nt: TGTGCCAGCAGTGACAGGGCGGGCAATGAGCAGTTCTTC
cdr3_aa: CASSDRAGNEQFF

d_call: .
clone_size: .
j_call: TRBJ2-7
v_call: TRBV10-2
cdr3_nt: TGCGCCAGCAGTGAGTCCGGGGTTGAGCAGTACTTC
cdr3_aa: CASSESGVEQYF

d_call: TRBD2
clone_size: few
j_call: TRBJ2-1
v_call: TRBV2
cdr3_nt: TGTGCCAGCATAGGGACTAGCGGGCGCAATGAGCAGTTCTTC
cdr3_aa: CASIGTSGRNEQFF

d_call: TRBD2
clone_size: .
j_call: TRBJ2-7
v_call: TRBV14
cdr3_nt: TGTGCCAGCAGCCAGACTAGCGGTTACCCCTACGAGCAGTACTTC
cdr3_aa: CASSQTSGYPYEQYF

d_call: TRBD1
clone_size: once
j_call: TRBJ1-5
v_call: TRBV19
cdr3_nt: TGTGCCAGTTCCGGGACAGGGGGCCCTCAGCCCCAGCATTTT
cdr3_aa: CASSGTGGPQPQHF